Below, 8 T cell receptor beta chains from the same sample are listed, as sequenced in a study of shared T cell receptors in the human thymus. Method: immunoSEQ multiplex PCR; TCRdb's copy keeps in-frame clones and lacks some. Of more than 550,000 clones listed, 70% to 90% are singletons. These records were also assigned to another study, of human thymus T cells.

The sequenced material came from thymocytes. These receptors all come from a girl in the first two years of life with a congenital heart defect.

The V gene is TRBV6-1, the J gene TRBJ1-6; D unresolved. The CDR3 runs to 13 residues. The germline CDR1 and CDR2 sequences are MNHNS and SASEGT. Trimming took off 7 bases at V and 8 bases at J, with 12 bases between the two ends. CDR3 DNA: TGTGCCAGCACCGACGGACTCTATTCACCCCTCCACTTT. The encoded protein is CASTDGLYSPLHF.

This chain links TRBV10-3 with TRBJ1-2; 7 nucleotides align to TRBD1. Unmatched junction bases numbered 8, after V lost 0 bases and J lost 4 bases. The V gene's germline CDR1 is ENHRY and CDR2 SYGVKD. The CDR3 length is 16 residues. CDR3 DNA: TGTGCCATCAGTGAGTCCCTGATAGGGGGCCTCTATGGCTACACCTTC. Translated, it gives CAISESLIGGLYGYTF.

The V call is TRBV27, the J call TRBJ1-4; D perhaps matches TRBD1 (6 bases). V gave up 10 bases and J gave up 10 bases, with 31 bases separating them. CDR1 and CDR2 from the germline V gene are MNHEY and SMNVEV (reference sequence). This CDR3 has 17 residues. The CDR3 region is CATLGQGGAQGPGKLFF. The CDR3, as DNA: TGTGCCACCCTCGGACAAGGGGGAGCCCAAGGTCCCGGAAAACTGTTTTTT.

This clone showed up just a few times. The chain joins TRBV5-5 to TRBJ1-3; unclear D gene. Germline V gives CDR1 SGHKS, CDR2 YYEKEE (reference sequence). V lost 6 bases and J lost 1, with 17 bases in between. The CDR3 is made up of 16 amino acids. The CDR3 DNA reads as TGTGCCAGCACCTTTAAGCCCTCGGGGTCTGGAAACACCATATATTTT. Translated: CASTFKPSGSGNTIYF.

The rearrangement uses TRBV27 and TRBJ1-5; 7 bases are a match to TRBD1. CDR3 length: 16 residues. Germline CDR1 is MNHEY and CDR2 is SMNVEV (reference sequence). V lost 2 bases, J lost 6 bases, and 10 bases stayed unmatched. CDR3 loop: CASSLRGGGGSQPQHF. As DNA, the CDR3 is TGTGCCAGCAGTTTAAGGGGAGGAGGGGGCAGTCAGCCCCAGCATTTT.

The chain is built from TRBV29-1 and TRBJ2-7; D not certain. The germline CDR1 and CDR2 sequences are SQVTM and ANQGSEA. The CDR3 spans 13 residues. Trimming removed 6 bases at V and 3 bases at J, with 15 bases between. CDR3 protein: CSVCPVGDYEQYF. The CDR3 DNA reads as TGCAGCGTATGCCCAGTCGGAGACTACGAGCAGTACTTC.

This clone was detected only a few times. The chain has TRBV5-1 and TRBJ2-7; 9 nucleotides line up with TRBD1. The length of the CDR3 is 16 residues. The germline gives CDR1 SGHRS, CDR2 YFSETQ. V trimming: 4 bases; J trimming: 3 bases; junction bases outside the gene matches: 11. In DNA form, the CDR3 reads TGCGCCAGCAGCCCCCGCCCGGGACAGGGATGCTACGAGCAGTACTTC. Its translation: CASSPRPGQGCYEQYF.

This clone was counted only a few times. In DNA, the CDR3 is TGCGCCAGCAGCCGGGACAGGGGGCGCGGGTACCCGGGGGCCAATGAGCAGTTCTTC. It specifies CASSRDRGRGYPGANEQFF. This chain uses TRBV5-1 with TRBJ2-1, with 12 bases lining up with TRBD1. V was clipped by 4 bases and J by 6 bases; unmatched bases: 17. There are 19 residues in the CDR3. Germline assignment: CDR1 SGHRS and CDR2 YFSETQ. Combining the CDR3 with reference TRBV5-1 and TRBJ2-1 gives the whole variable domain KAGVTQTPRYLIKTRGQQVTLSCSPISGHRSVSWYQQTPGQGLQFLFEYFSETQRNKGNFPGRFSGRQFSNSRSEMNVSTLELGDSALYLCASSRDRGRGYPGANEQFFGPGTRLTVL.